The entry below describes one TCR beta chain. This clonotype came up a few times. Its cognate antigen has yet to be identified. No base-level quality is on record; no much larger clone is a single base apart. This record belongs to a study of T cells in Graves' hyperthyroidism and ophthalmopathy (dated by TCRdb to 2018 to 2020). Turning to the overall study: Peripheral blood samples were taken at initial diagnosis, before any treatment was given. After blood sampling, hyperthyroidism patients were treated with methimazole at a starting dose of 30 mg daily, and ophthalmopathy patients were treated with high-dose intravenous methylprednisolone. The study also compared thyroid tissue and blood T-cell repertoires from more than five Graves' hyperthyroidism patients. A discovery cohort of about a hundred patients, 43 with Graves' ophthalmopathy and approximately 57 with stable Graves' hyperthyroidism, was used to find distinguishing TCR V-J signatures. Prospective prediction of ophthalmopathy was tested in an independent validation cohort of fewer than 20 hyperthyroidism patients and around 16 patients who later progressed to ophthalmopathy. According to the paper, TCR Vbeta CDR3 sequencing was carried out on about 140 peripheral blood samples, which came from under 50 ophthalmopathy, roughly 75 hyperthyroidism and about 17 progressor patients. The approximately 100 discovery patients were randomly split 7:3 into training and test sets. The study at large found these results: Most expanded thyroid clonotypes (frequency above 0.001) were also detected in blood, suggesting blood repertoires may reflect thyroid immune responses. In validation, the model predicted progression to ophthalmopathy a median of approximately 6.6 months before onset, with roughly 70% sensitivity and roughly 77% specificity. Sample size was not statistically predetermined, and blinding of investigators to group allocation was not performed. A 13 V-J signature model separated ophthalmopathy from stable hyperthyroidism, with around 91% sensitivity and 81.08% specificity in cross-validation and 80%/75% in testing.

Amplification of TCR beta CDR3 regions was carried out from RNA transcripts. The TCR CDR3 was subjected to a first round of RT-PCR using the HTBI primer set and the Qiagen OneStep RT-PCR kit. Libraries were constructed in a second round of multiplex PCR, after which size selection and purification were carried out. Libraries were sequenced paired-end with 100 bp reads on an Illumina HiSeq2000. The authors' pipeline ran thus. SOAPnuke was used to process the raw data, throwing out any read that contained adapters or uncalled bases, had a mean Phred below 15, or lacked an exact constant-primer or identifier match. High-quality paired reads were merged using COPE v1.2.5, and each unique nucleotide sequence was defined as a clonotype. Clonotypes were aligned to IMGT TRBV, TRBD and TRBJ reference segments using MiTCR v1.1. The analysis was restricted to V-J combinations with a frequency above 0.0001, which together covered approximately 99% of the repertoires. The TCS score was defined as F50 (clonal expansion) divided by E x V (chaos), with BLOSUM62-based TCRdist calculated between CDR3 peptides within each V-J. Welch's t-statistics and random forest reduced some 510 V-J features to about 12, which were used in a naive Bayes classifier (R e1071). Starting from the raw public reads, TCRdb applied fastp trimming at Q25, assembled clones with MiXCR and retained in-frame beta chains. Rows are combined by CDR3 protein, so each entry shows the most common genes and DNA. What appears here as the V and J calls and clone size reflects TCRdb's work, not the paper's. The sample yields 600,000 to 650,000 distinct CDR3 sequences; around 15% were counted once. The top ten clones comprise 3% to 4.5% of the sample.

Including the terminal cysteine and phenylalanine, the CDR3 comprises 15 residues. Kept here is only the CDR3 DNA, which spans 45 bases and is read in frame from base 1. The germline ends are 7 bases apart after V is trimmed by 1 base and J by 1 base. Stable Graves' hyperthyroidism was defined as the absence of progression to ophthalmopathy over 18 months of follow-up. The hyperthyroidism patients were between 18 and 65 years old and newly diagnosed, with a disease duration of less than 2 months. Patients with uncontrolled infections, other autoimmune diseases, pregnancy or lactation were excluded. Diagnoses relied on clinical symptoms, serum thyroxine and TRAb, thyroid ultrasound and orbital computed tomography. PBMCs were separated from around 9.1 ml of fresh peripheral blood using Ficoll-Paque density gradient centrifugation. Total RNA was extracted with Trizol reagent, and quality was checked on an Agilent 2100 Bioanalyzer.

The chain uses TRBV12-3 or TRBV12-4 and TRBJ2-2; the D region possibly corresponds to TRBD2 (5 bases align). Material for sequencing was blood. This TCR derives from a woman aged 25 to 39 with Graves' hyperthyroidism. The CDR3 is CASSLDSGNTGELFF. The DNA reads TGTGCCAGCAGTTTAGACAGCGGGAACACCGGGGAGCTGTTTTTT.